This T cell receptor (beta chain) derives from a study of cytomegalovirus exposure and HLA in healthy donors. PCR amplification relied on 60 Vbeta primers (plus 13 Jbeta primers). Profiled with immunoSEQ multiplex PCR; TCRdb holds only in-frame clones, not every one. The sample holds about 160,000 clones; around 83% are singletons and the top ten take approximately 4%. Germline V gene lookup returns CDR1 PRHDT and CDR2 FYEKMQ (reference sequence). The CDR3 is 16 amino acids. The J segment lost 3 bases and the V segment lost 0 bases, leaving 5 bases of the junction unmatched. The origin of this receptor is a man between 45 and 60 years old in good health and CMV-seropositive. The specimen was PBMCs. The chain links TRBV13 to TRBJ2-7; 10 bases line up with TRBD2. The CDR3 here is CASSLGRTSGLYEQYF. DNA of the CDR3: TGTGCCAGCAGCTTAGGAAGGACTAGCGGACTCTACGAGCAGTACTTC.